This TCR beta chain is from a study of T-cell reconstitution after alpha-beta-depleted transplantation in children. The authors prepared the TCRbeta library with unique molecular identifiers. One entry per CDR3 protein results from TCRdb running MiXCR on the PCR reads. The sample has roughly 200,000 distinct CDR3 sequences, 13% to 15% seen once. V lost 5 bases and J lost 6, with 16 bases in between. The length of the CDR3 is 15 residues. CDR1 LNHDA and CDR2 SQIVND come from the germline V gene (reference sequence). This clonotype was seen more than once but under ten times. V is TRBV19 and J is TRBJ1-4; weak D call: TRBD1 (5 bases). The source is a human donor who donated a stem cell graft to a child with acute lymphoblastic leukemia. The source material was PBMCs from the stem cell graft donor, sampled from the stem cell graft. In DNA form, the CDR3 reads TGTGCCAGTAGTCCGGCCGGGACCCCGGATGAAAAACTGTTTTTT. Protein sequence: CASSPAGTPDEKLFF.